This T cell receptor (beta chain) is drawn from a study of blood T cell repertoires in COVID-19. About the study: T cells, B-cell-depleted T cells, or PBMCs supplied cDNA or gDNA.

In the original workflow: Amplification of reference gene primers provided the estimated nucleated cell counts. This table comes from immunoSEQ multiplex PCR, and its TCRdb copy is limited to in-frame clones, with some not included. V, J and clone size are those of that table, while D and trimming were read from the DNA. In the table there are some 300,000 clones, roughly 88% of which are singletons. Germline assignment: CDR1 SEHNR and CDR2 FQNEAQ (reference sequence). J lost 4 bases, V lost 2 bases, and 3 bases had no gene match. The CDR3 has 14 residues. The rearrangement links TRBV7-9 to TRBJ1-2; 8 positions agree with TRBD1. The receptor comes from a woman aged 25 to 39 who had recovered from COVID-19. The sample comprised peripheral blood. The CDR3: CASSLPDRAYGYTF. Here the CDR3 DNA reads TGTGCCAGCAGCTTACCGGACAGGGCCTATGGCTACACCTTC.